One TCR beta chain is described in this entry. The data stem from a study of blood T cells in healthy people across ages. Using a J-beta primer mix together with a sample-barcoded 5' primer, a second PCR was run for about 6 to 11 cycles. A single record per CDR3 protein comes from TCRdb applying MiXCR to the 5' RACE reads. Altogether a few hundred thousand distinct CDR3 sequences are present, 25% to 35% being singletons, with the ten largest covering under 4.5%. The V and J ends lost 5 bases and 7 bases respectively, with 17 bases between them. The germline V gene has CDR1 SGHTA and CDR2 FQGNSA. The CDR3 contains 14 residues. The sample was also linked to a second study, of T cells of mothers and their children.

Sequences were obtained from blood. The receptor's source is a boy under 10 years old in good health. The chain is built from TRBV7-2 and TRBJ2-5, with a possible D match to TRBD1 (7 bases). The CDR3 spells CASSLPRQGGTQYF. The CDR3 coding sequence is TGTGCCAGCAGCCTTCCACGGCAGGGGGGGACCCAGTACTTC.